The sequence of this TCR beta chain was determined in a study of vaccination effects on CD4 cells after COVID-19. Study context: It was two doses of either the BNT162b2 or mRNA-1273 vaccine that participants received.

Sequenced by immunoSEQ multiplex PCR; TCRdb stores in-frame clones only, minus some. The table lists about 73,000 clones, around 79% of them singletons, with about 10% in the top ten. Whole-study results and caveats: At late timepoints after vaccination, vaccine- and infection-induced clones shrank markedly.

After expansion with viral peptide pools in the ViraFEST assay, antigen-specific CD4+ T cells were sequenced. With about ten days of culture completed, CD4+ T cells were isolated. According to the study, vaccine recipients showed no prior SARS-CoV-2 infection and negative nucleocapsid antibodies. Each well held approximately 2.2 million PBMC cultured with 7.5 to 10 ug/ml peptides and roughly 9.7 IU/ml IL-2. Half the medium was replaced with IL-2 medium on days 3 and 7. About this clone: Its antigen is not identified.

The V end lost 3 bases, the J end lost 4 bases, and 9 bases lay between the germline ends. Germline CDR1 and CDR2: DFQATT and SNEGSKA (reference sequence). This CDR3 is 12 amino acids long. The receptor was derived from a human donor who received a COVID-19 vaccine. The V and J genes are TRBV20-1 and TRBJ1-2, with D tentatively TRBD1 (5 bases). This sample comprised CD4+ T cells from PBMCs cultured with SARS-CoV-2 spike peptides, obtained before COVID-19 vaccination. CDR3 protein: CSASDRGYGYTF. The CDR3 DNA sequence: TGCAGTGCTAGTGATAGGGGCTATGGCTACACCTTC.